Included here is one TCR beta chain sequence, with context. Analysis of PBMCs was direct, with no culture step. PBMC libraries mostly used around 0.5 ug of input genomic DNA, with six replicates per sample. Produced via immunoSEQ multiplex PCR; TCRdb's table is partial and in-frame only. Of tens of thousands of clones in the sample, 70% to 85% were seen once. The data are from a study of neoadjuvant anti-PD-1 for oral cavity cancer. Germline values: CDR1 MNHEY, CDR2 SVGAGI. The CDR3 length is 15 residues. Trimming shortened V by 2 bases and J by 7 bases, and 17 bases separated the two germline ends. The sample consisted of PBMCs, taken before nivolumab (anti-PD-1) treatment. The sequence came from a person aged 35-79 years with oral cavity squamous cell carcinoma. This chain uses TRBV6-5 with TRBJ2-5; D tentatively fits TRBD1 or TRBD2 (6 bases each). The CDR3 region is CASSYAGGSFGTQYF. In DNA form, the CDR3 reads TGTGCCAGCAGTTACGCCGGGGGCAGCTTCGGGACCCAGTACTTC.